Listed below are T cell receptor beta chains from one sample, sequenced in a study of PD-1 blockade in classical Hodgkin lymphoma. TCRdb's table, derived via immunoSEQ multiplex PCR, lists solely in-frame clones and lacks some. The sample has 10,000 to 15,000 clones, roughly 90% seen once; the top ten hold more than 0.4%. The specimen comprised CD4+ T cells from blood, sampled at baseline. These receptor sequences come from a human donor with classical Hodgkin lymphoma. Each CDR3 is given with its conserved first and last residue. Fields, in order: clone size, J gene, V gene, D gene, CDR3 protein, CDR3 DNA. The D gene is left open where the match is weak. A clone size is listed for some rows: how often the clone was seen (once, few, many), or a class if it is expanded.

size: NA
J: TRBJ2-4
V: TRBV19
D: TRBD2
CDR3: CASSISGSGIQYF
DNA: TGTGCCAGTAGTATTAGCGGGAGTGGCATTCAGTACTTC

size: NA
J: TRBJ2-1
V: TRBV19
D: TRBD2
CDR3: CASSSPGLAGGPYNEQFF
DNA: TGTGCCAGTAGTAGCCCGGGACTAGCGGGGGGACCCTACAATGAGCAGTTCTTC

size: NA
J: TRBJ2-3
V: TRBV9
D: TRBD2
CDR3: CASSVDMAGGPTDTQYF
DNA: TGTGCCAGCAGCGTAGATATGGCGGGAGGGCCTACAGATACGCAGTATTTT

size: NA
J: TRBJ2-4
V: TRBV28
D: NA
CDR3: CASSLHGAKNIQYF
DNA: TGTGCCAGCAGTCTACACGGGGCCAAAAACATTCAGTACTTC

size: NA
J: TRBJ1-5
V: TRBV18
D: NA
CDR3: CASSPTVGQPQHF
DNA: TGTGCCAGCTCACCGACAGTAGGTCAGCCCCAGCATTTT

size: NA
J: TRBJ1-2
V: TRBV27
D: NA
CDR3: CASNPKGPGTRGYGYTF
DNA: TGTGCCAGCAATCCGAAAGGACCCGGGACTAGGGGTTACGGCTACACCTTC

size: once
J: TRBJ2-7
V: TRBV29-1
D: NA
CDR3: CSVDAGALREQYF
DNA: TGCAGCGTTGACGCGGGGGCCCTACGGGAGCAGTACTTC

size: NA
J: TRBJ1-6
V: TRBV18
D: NA
CDR3: CASSQTEGVTPLHF
DNA: TGTGCCAGCTCACAAACGGAGGGGGTAACACCCCTCCACTTT

size: NA
J: TRBJ2-7
V: TRBV14
D: NA
CDR3: CASNRQGSSYEQYF
DNA: TGTGCCAGTAACCGGCAGGGGAGCTCCTACGAGCAGTACTTC

size: NA
J: TRBJ1-6
V: TRBV19
D: NA
CDR3: CASRKLRADGQDSPLHF
DNA: TGTGCCAGTAGGAAACTTAGGGCGGATGGACAAGATTCACCCCTCCACTTT

size: NA
J: TRBJ1-2
V: TRBV18
D: TRBD1
CDR3: CASSPLGQVNYGYTF
DNA: TGTGCCAGCTCACCATTGGGACAGGTGAACTATGGCTACACCTTC

size: NA
J: TRBJ2-7
V: TRBV4-1
D: NA
CDR3: CASSQELAGGYEQYF
DNA: TGCGCCAGCAGCCAAGAGCTAGCAGGAGGCTACGAGCAGTACTTC

size: NA
J: TRBJ2-3
V: TRBV18
D: NA
CDR3: CASSEIKDTQYF
DNA: TGTGCCAGCTCAGAGATTAAAGATACGCAGTATTTT

size: NA
J: TRBJ1-4
V: TRBV7-9
D: NA
CDR3: CASSFLFNRDISTNEKLFF
DNA: TGTGCCAGCAGCTTTTTGTTCAACAGAGACATTTCAACTAATGAAAAACTGTTTTTT

size: NA
J: TRBJ2-2
V: TRBV5-1
D: NA
CDR3: CASSSTVTGELFF
DNA: TGCGCCAGCAGCTCTACAGTTACCGGGGAGCTGTTTTTT

size: NA
J: TRBJ1-5
V: TRBV6-5
D: NA
CDR3: CASSYGGGGQPQHF
DNA: TGTGCCAGCAGTTATGGGGGGGGTGGACAGCCCCAGCATTTT

size: NA
J: TRBJ2-2
V: TRBV10-3
D: NA
CDR3: CAISELRPGELFF
DNA: TGTGCCATCAGTGAATTACGACCTGGGGAGCTGTTTTTT

size: NA
J: TRBJ2-3
V: TRBV5-1
D: TRBD1
CDR3: CASSFTGAWTDTQYF
DNA: TGCGCCAGCAGCTTCACAGGGGCTTGGACAGATACGCAGTATTTT

size: NA
J: TRBJ2-5
V: TRBV5-1
D: NA
CDR3: CASSFSAGGMETQYF
DNA: TGCGCCAGCAGCTTTTCCGCCGGGGGCATGGAGACCCAGTACTTC

size: NA
J: TRBJ2-1
V: TRBV5-1
D: TRBD2
CDR3: CASSRNKPTGTTHNEQFF
DNA: TGCGCCAGCAGCCGTAACAAACCTACCGGGACTACCCACAATGAGCAGTTCTTC

size: NA
J: TRBJ2-7
V: TRBV15
D: NA
CDR3: CATGGPRRGEQYF
DNA: TGTGCCACGGGGGGACCCAGGAGGGGCGAGCAGTACTTC

size: NA
J: TRBJ2-5
V: TRBV6-5
D: NA
CDR3: CASSPVGQQETQYF
DNA: TGTGCCAGCAGCCCCGTCGGACAGCAAGAGACCCAGTACTTC

size: NA
J: TRBJ2-1
V: TRBV6-1
D: NA
CDR3: CASSGLGNGPYNEQFF
DNA: TGTGCCAGCAGTGGTCTGGGTAACGGGCCGTACAATGAGCAGTTCTTC

size: NA
J: TRBJ1-1
V: TRBV15
D: NA
CDR3: CATSRDQGTEAFF
DNA: TGTGCCACCAGCAGAGATCAAGGCACTGAAGCTTTCTTT

size: NA
J: TRBJ2-4
V: TRBV19
D: TRBD1
CDR3: CASQRQGADKNIQYF
DNA: TGTGCCAGCCAAAGACAGGGGGCGGACAAAAACATTCAGTACTTC

size: NA
J: TRBJ2-1
V: TRBV7-6
D: NA
CDR3: CASSPPGTYNEQFF
DNA: TGTGCCAGCAGCCCCCCAGGGACCTACAATGAGCAGTTCTTC

size: NA
J: TRBJ2-5
V: TRBV5-1
D: TRBD2
CDR3: CASSLALAEETQYF
DNA: TGCGCCAGCAGCTTGGCACTAGCGGAAGAGACCCAGTACTTC

size: NA
J: TRBJ2-3
V: TRBV5-1
D: NA
CDR3: CASSGSGRPSTDTQYF
DNA: TGCGCCAGCAGCGGATCGGGGCGCCCTAGCACAGATACGCAGTATTTT

size: NA
J: TRBJ2-3
V: TRBV10-2
D: NA
CDR3: CASSESWWEKGTDTQYF
DNA: TGCGCCAGCAGTGAGTCTTGGTGGGAGAAAGGCACAGATACGCAGTATTTT

size: NA
J: TRBJ2-1
V: TRBV6-5
D: NA
CDR3: CASSSSRDRAFF
DNA: TGTGCCAGCAGCTCCTCCCGGGACCGAGCGTTCTTC

size: NA
J: TRBJ2-3
V: TRBV7-2
D: TRBD1
CDR3: CASTLRAQGETQYF
DNA: TGTGCCAGCACCCTCAGGGCCCAGGGGGAGACGCAGTATTTT

size: few
J: TRBJ2-2
V: TRBV7-9
D: NA
CDR3: CARGGLYTGELFF
DNA: TGTGCCAGAGGGGGACTTTACACCGGGGAGCTGTTTTTT

size: once
J: TRBJ2-1
V: TRBV6-1
D: NA
CDR3: CASSEDTREEFF
DNA: TGTGCCAGCAGTGAAGACACTAGAGAGGAGTTCTTC

size: NA
J: TRBJ2-7
V: TRBV16
D: NA
CDR3: CASSSRRSGYEQYF
DNA: TGTGCCAGCAGCTCGCGTCGGTCCGGGTACGAGCAGTACTTC

size: NA
J: TRBJ1-1
V: TRBV18
D: NA
CDR3: CASSLSSSWSDTEAFF
DNA: TGTGCCAGCTCCTTAAGCTCATCTTGGTCGGACACTGAAGCTTTCTTT

size: NA
J: TRBJ1-1
V: TRBV28
D: NA
CDR3: CASSLHLNTEAFF
DNA: TGTGCCAGCAGTTTACACCTAAACACTGAAGCTTTCTTT

size: NA
J: TRBJ2-2
V: TRBV18
D: NA
CDR3: CASSQQGANTGELFF
DNA: TGTGCCAGCTCACAACAGGGCGCGAACACCGGGGAGCTGTTTTTT

size: once
J: TRBJ1-1
V: TRBV6-1
D: TRBD1
CDR3: CASRPGTGFTEAFF
DNA: TGTGCCAGCCGTCCCGGGACAGGGTTCACTGAAGCTTTCTTT

size: NA
J: TRBJ2-3
V: TRBV7-2
D: TRBD2
CDR3: CASSLLGLAGRDTQYF
DNA: TGTGCCAGCAGCTTATTGGGACTAGCGGGGAGAGATACGCAGTATTTT

size: NA
J: TRBJ2-2
V: TRBV4-1
D: TRBD2
CDR3: CASSQPSGLAVTGELFF
DNA: TGCGCCAGCAGCCAACCTTCGGGACTAGCGGTCACCGGGGAGCTGTTTTTT

size: NA
J: TRBJ2-2
V: TRBV5-1
D: TRBD2
CDR3: CASSPRTSGGTGELFF
DNA: TGCGCCAGCAGCCCCCGGACTAGCGGGGGAACCGGGGAGCTGTTTTTT

size: NA
J: TRBJ2-6
V: TRBV27
D: NA
CDR3: CASSRGQYLSGANVLTF
DNA: TGTGCCAGCAGTCGAGGACAGTATCTCTCTGGGGCCAACGTCCTGACTTTC

size: NA
J: TRBJ2-1
V: TRBV25-1
D: NA
CDR3: CASSDSLPRGGVNEQFF
DNA: TGTGCCAGCAGTGATTCCCTGCCTAGAGGCGGCGTCAATGAGCAGTTCTTC

size: NA
J: TRBJ2-1
V: TRBV7-9
D: TRBD2
CDR3: CASSRLAGNHEQFF
DNA: TGTGCCAGCAGCCGCCTAGCGGGAAACCATGAGCAGTTCTTC

size: NA
J: TRBJ2-7
V: TRBV2
D: NA
CDR3: CASSEALRGLSYEQYF
DNA: TGTGCCAGCAGTGAAGCGCTTCGAGGACTCTCCTACGAGCAGTACTTC

size: NA
J: TRBJ2-1
V: TRBV2
D: TRBD2
CDR3: CATGLAGVNEQFF
DNA: TGTGCCACGGGACTAGCGGGGGTCAATGAGCAGTTCTTC

size: NA
J: TRBJ2-7
V: TRBV5-1
D: TRBD1
CDR3: CASSSGTGSIYEQYF
DNA: TGCGCCAGCAGCTCAGGGACAGGGAGTATCTACGAGCAGTACTTC

size: NA
J: TRBJ2-2
V: TRBV5-1
D: NA
CDR3: CASSLGGAPPGELFF
DNA: TGCGCCAGCAGCTTGGGGGGGGCCCCTCCCGGGGAGCTGTTTTTT

size: NA
J: TRBJ2-7
V: TRBV5-1
D: NA
CDR3: CASSTDGSEQYF
DNA: TGCGCCAGCAGCACGGACGGCAGCGAGCAGTACTTC

size: NA
J: TRBJ2-5
V: TRBV10-3
D: NA
CDR3: CAISGIAQETQYF
DNA: TGTGCCATCAGTGGGATTGCCCAAGAGACCCAGTACTTC

size: NA
J: TRBJ1-1
V: TRBV7-2
D: NA
CDR3: CASSLELNTEAFF
DNA: TGTGCCAGCAGCTTAGAGCTGAACACTGAAGCTTTCTTT